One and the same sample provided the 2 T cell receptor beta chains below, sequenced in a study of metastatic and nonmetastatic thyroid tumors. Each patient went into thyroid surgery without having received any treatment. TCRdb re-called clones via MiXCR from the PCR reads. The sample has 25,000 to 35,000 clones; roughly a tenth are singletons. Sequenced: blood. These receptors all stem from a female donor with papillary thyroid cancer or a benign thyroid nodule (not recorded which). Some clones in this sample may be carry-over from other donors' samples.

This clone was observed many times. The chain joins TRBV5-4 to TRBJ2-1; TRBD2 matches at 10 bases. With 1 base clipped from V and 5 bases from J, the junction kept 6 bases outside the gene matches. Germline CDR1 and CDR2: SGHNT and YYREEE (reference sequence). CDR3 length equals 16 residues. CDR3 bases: TGTGCCAGCAGCTTGAACCCTAGCGGGAGAGACAATGAGCAGTTCTTC. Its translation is CASSLNPSGRDNEQFF.

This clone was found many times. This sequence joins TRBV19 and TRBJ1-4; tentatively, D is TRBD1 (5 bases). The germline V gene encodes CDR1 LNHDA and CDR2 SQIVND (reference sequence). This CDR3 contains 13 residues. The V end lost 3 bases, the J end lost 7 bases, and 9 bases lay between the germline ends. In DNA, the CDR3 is TGTGCCAGTAGTATGGTGGGGCGTGAAAAACTGTTTTTT. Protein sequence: CASSMVGREKLFF.